A selection of T cell receptor beta chains follows, all from one sample in a study of blood T cell repertoires in COVID-19. Profiled with immunoSEQ multiplex PCR; TCRdb holds only in-frame clones, not every one. This repertoire shows some 250,000 clones, about 90% found once; its top ten account for 3% to 4%. The specimen sequenced was PBMCs or T cells enriched from blood (not recorded which). These receptors were collected from a woman in her thirties or forties with acute COVID-19. Both conserved end residues are part of each CDR3. D genes are given only for firm matches. Where a row states a size, it is once, few, many or the class of an expanded clone; other rows omit it.

TRBV12-3/TRBV12-4,NA,TRBJ2-5,NA,CASRGQDQETQYF,TGTGCCAGCAGAGGACAAGATCAAGAGACCCAGTACTTC
TRBV9,NA,TRBJ2-6,NA,CASSTHSPSGANVLTF,TGTGCCAGCAGCACCCACTCACCCTCTGGGGCCAACGTCCTGACTTTC
TRBV24-1,once,TRBJ2-7,TRBD1,CATSDLHPTHRGQYYYEQYF,TGTGCCACCAGTGATTTGCATCCCACACACAGGGGGCAATATTACTACGAGCAGTACTTC
TRBV3-1/TRBV3-2,NA,TRBJ2-7,NA,CASSPTSLSYEQYF,TGTGCCAGCAGCCCCACGAGCCTTTCCTACGAGCAGTACTTC
TRBV20-1,NA,TRBJ2-7,NA,CSASIQGLNEQYF,TGCAGTGCTAGTATCCAGGGGTTAAACGAGCAGTACTTC
TRBV18,NA,TRBJ1-1,NA,CASSTTATKEAFF,TGTGCCAGCTCAACGACAGCTACCAAAGAAGCTTTCTTT
TRBV19,NA,TRBJ2-7,NA,CASSKVGGMVPYEQYF,TGTGCCAGTAGTAAAGTGGGCGGGATGGTACCCTACGAGCAGTACTTC
TRBV19,few,TRBJ2-7,NA,CASSRSGSSYEQYF,TGTGCCAGTAGTAGGTCCGGGTCATCCTACGAGCAGTACTTC
TRBV7-9,once,TRBJ2-2,TRBD2,CASSLVTSGNTGELFF,TGTGCCAGCAGCTTAGTGACTAGCGGGAACACCGGGGAGCTGTTTTTT
TRBV11-3,NA,TRBJ1-1,TRBD1,CASSYWTGGSMNTEAFF,TGTGCCAGCAGCTACTGGACAGGGGGGTCAATGAACACTGAAGCTTTCTTT
TRBV29-1,NA,TRBJ1-1,NA,CSGQKNTEAFF,TGCAGCGGACAGAAGAACACTGAAGCTTTCTTT
TRBV13,NA,TRBJ2-5,NA,CASSFGGQYAETQYF,TGTGCCAGCAGCTTTGGGGGCCAGTATGCGGAGACCCAGTACTTC
TRBV27,NA,TRBJ2-6,NA,CASSPLSGANVLTF,TGTGCCAGCAGTCCTCTCTCTGGGGCCAACGTCCTGACTTTC
TRBV11-3,NA,TRBJ2-1,TRBD2,CASSLGLSGNYNEQFF,TGTGCCAGCAGCTTAGGCCTTAGCGGGAACTACAATGAGCAGTTCTTC
TRBV19,few,TRBJ1-6,NA,CASSTRDNRNSPLHF,TGTGCCAGTAGTACCCGGGACAATCGAAATTCACCCCTCCACTTT
TRBV27,NA,TRBJ1-2,NA,CASSLARGYGYTF,TGTGCCAGCAGTTTAGCCAGGGGCTATGGCTACACCTTC
TRBV7-9,NA,TRBJ1-1,TRBD1,CASSLKRQGETEAFF,TGTGCCAGCAGCTTAAAGAGACAGGGGGAGACTGAAGCTTTCTTT
TRBV27,few,TRBJ1-2,NA,CASSYTGHLNYGYTF,TGTGCCAGCAGTTACACAGGGCACCTTAACTATGGCTACACCTTC
TRBV11-3,few,TRBJ1-3,NA,CASSLDSSGNTIYF,TGTGCCAGCAGCTTAGACAGCTCTGGAAACACCATATATTTT
TRBV11-3,NA,TRBJ2-7,TRBD2,CASSPGQQRGLAGLYEQYF,TGTGCCAGCAGCCCGGGACAGCAGCGAGGACTAGCGGGCCTCTACGAGCAGTACTTC
TRBV6-5,NA,TRBJ1-5,TRBD1,CASSPDRAPQPQHF,TGTGCCAGCAGTCCCGACAGGGCTCCTCAGCCCCAGCATTTT
TRBV5-1,NA,TRBJ2-2,NA,CASRELAVNTGELFF,TGCGCCAGCAGAGAATTAGCGGTGAACACCGGGGAGCTGTTTTTT
TRBV5-4,NA,TRBJ1-4,NA,CASSQGGLNNEKLFF,TGTGCCAGCAGCCAAGGAGGGCTGAATAATGAAAAACTGTTTTTT
TRBV19,NA,TRBJ1-2,NA,CASSIGGSLYGYTF,TGTGCCAGTAGTATAGGGGGCAGCCTCTATGGCTACACCTTC
TRBV11-3,NA,TRBJ2-7,NA,CASSQMVEQYF,TGTGCCAGCAGCCAGATGGTCGAGCAGTACTTC
TRBV19,NA,TRBJ1-5,TRBD1,CASTRDRFANSNQPQHF,TGTGCCAGTACCCGGGACAGATTCGCCAATAGCAATCAGCCCCAGCATTTT
TRBV3-1/TRBV3-2,NA,TRBJ2-3,NA,CASSSAGVASTDTQYF,TGTGCCAGCAGCTCCGCAGGGGTAGCGAGCACAGATACGCAGTATTTT
TRBV11-3,NA,TRBJ2-7,NA,CASSFDSTYEQYF,TGTGCCAGCAGCTTCGACTCAACCTACGAGCAGTACTTC
TRBV11-2,NA,TRBJ2-5,TRBD2,CASTQGNGREETQYF,TGTGCCAGCACCCAAGGGAACGGGAGGGAAGAGACCCAGTACTTC
TRBV6-6,NA,TRBJ2-1,NA,CASESRVLQNNEQFF,TGTGCCAGCGAAAGCCGGGTCCTGCAAAACAATGAGCAGTTCTTC
TRBV20-1,NA,TRBJ2-3,NA,CSAFLADTQYF,TGCAGTGCTTTCTTAGCCGATACGCAGTATTTT
TRBV5-1,NA,TRBJ2-3,TRBD2,CASSPTLGTTRGTDTQYF,TGCGCCAGCAGCCCCACTCTTGGGACTACTCGGGGCACAGATACGCAGTATTTT
TRBV11-3,once,TRBJ2-1,NA,CASSLARYSYNEQFF,TGTGCCAGCAGCTTAGCTAGATACTCCTACAATGAGCAGTTCTTC
TRBV2,once,TRBJ1-3,NA,CASSEGPSSGNTIYF,TGTGCCAGCAGTGAAGGGCCCTCCTCTGGAAACACCATATATTTT
TRBV21-1,once,TRBJ1-1,NA,CASSKVATGNTEAFF,NA
TRBV5-1,NA,TRBJ2-7,NA,CASSLVTAAYEQYF,TGCGCCAGCAGCTTGGTGACAGCAGCCTACGAGCAGTACTTC
TRBV3-1/TRBV3-2,NA,TRBJ2-7,TRBD2,CASSQKWGGRAHAYEQYF,TGTGCCAGCAGCCAAAAATGGGGCGGGAGGGCCCATGCTTACGAGCAGTACTTC
TRBV7-8,few,TRBJ2-7,NA,CASSFRGNSYEQYF,TGTGCCAGCAGCTTTCGAGGAAACTCCTACGAGCAGTACTTC
TRBV13,few,TRBJ1-3,TRBD1,CASSFRDSGSGNTIYF,TGTGCCAGCAGCTTCCGGGACAGTGGCTCTGGAAACACCATATATTTT
TRBV25-1,NA,TRBJ2-3,NA,CASSPLLSGTQYF,TGTGCCAGCAGTCCGCTCCTTTCGGGTACGCAGTATTTT
TRBV27,NA,TRBJ2-1,NA,CASRYKWSGNEQFF,TGTGCCAGCCGCTACAAGTGGAGCGGGAATGAGCAGTTCTTC
TRBV20-1,NA,TRBJ1-2,NA,CSASQGGGYTF,TGCAGTGCTAGTCAGGGAGGGGGCTACACCTTC
TRBV5-4,many,TRBJ1-1,NA,CASSPPSGRGNTEAFF,TGTGCCAGCAGCCCTCCAAGCGGCAGGGGGAACACTGAAGCTTTCTTT
TRBV2,NA,TRBJ2-1,NA,CASSEEPGNEQFF,TGTGCCAGCAGTGAAGAGCCCGGCAATGAGCAGTTCTTC